This T cell receptor (beta chain) appears in the sequencing data of a study of blood T cell repertoires in COVID-19. Study as a whole: From the United States, Italy and Spain came samples of acute and convalescent COVID-19. The analysed material was cDNA or gDNA that came from T cells, B-cell-depleted T cells, or PBMCs.

Germline V CDR1 and CDR2: SGHDN, FVKESK. The V gene end was trimmed by 0 bases and the J gene end by 4 bases; junction bases not matched to a gene: 2. The CDR3 has 15 residues. As processed by the authors: From reference gene primer amplification, estimates of nucleated cell counts were derived. TCRdb keeps only in-frame clones here, not all; method: immunoSEQ multiplex PCR. V and J calls and clone size follow that table, whereas D and trimming were derived from the DNA. The table shows 250,000 to 300,000 clones, with around 82% occurring only once. The sequence derives from a woman under 30 with acute or convalescent COVID-19. This sequence joins TRBV14 and TRBJ2-7; 11 bases are a match to TRBD1. Input material: peripheral blood. As DNA, the CDR3 is TGTGCCAGCAGCCAAGAGGGACAGGGGGTTTACGAGCAGTACTTC. This translates into CASSQEGQGVYEQYF.